These T cell receptor beta chains were read from a single sample in a study of metastatic and nonmetastatic thyroid tumors. Via MiXCR, TCRdb re-called the PCR reads. Found here are approximately 40,000 clones, about 10% of them singletons; the top ten hold 20% to 25%. The sample consisted of blood. Receptors originate from a female donor with papillary thyroid cancer or a benign thyroid nodule (not recorded which). Some clones in this sample may be carry-over from other donors' samples. Both conserved end residues are part of each CDR3. Each record gives: clone size, J gene, V gene, D gene, CDR3 DNA, CDR3 protein. The D gene is left open where the match is weak. Size is stated for part of the rows, as once, few or many counts, or as a class when the clone is expanded.

size: many
J: TRBJ1-5
V: TRBV30
D: .
DNA: TGTGCCTGGAGTGTACTTTCCCCGCGAGGCAGCAATCAGCCCCAGCATTTT
CDR3: CAWSVLSPRGSNQPQHF

size: many
J: TRBJ2-7
V: TRBV28
D: TRBD2
DNA: TGTGCCAGCAGTCAAATAGCGGGAGACGACGAGCAGTACTTC
CDR3: CASSQIAGDDEQYF

size: many
J: TRBJ1-2
V: TRBV5-4
D: .
DNA: TGTGCCACCCCACAGGGTGCCTATGGCTACACCTTC
CDR3: CATPQGAYGYTF

size: many
J: TRBJ2-1
V: TRBV20-1
D: .
DNA: TGCAGTGCTAGTGGGGCTAACACCTACAATGAGCAGTTCTTC
CDR3: CSASGANTYNEQFF

size: .
J: TRBJ1-2
V: TRBV6-5
D: TRBD1
DNA: TGTGCCAGCAGTTTCGAGGGACAGACGAGTGGCTACACCTTC
CDR3: CASSFEGQTSGYTF

size: .
J: TRBJ2-7
V: TRBV3-1
D: .
DNA: TGTGCCAGCAGTCCCGTACATGGTCGAATTTACGAGCAGTACTTC
CDR3: CASSPVHGRIYEQYF

size: many
J: TRBJ2-7
V: TRBV30
D: TRBD2
DNA: TGTGCCTGGAGTGTTCTCGGGAGGGCCTCCGAGCAGTACTTC
CDR3: CAWSVLGRASEQYF

size: many
J: TRBJ2-1
V: TRBV7-3
D: TRBD2
DNA: TGTGCCAGCAGCTTTTCCACTAGCGGTTCCTACAATGAGCAGTTCTTC
CDR3: CASSFSTSGSYNEQFF

size: many
J: TRBJ2-7
V: TRBV6-1
D: .
DNA: TGTGCCAGCAGTCGGACCGGGCCGAACTACGAGCAGTACTTC
CDR3: CASSRTGPNYEQYF

size: .
J: TRBJ2-7
V: TRBV10-1
D: TRBD2
DNA: TGCGCCAGCTTAGGCGGGAGGGGATCCTACGAGCAGTACTTC
CDR3: CASLGGRGSYEQYF

size: many
J: TRBJ1-2
V: TRBV2
D: TRBD1
DNA: TGTGCCAGCACCGACAGGGATCCCCTTTATGGCTACACCTTC
CDR3: CASTDRDPLYGYTF

size: .
J: TRBJ2-3
V: TRBV5-4
D: TRBD2
DNA: TGTGCCAGCAGCGGGAGCGGGAAAAACACAGATACGCAGTATTTT
CDR3: CASSGSGKNTDTQYF

size: many
J: TRBJ2-7
V: TRBV18
D: .
DNA: TGTGCCAGCTCTCGAACAGGGAATGGGGAGCAGTACTTC
CDR3: CASSRTGNGEQYF

size: many
J: TRBJ2-1
V: TRBV7-8
D: TRBD2
DNA: TGTGCCAGCAGCTTAGATTGGGCGGGAGTCACCTACAATGAGCAGTTCTTC
CDR3: CASSLDWAGVTYNEQFF

size: many
J: TRBJ2-1
V: TRBV12-3/TRBV12-4
D: .
DNA: TGTGCCAGCAGTTTCGGCGGAGAGAAGCAGTTCTTC
CDR3: CASSFGGEKQFF

size: many
J: TRBJ1-5
V: TRBV3-1
D: .
DNA: TGTGCCAGCAGCCAAGAGCGGAATCAGCCCCAGCATTTT
CDR3: CASSQERNQPQHF

size: many
J: TRBJ2-5
V: TRBV20-1
D: TRBD2
DNA: TGCAGTGCTAGATCTAGCGGGAGCTTTTATTCGACCCAGTACTTC
CDR3: CSARSSGSFYSTQYF

size: many
J: TRBJ2-7
V: TRBV7-2
D: .
DNA: TGTGCCAGCAGCTTAGCGTCCAGGGGGGTCTCCTACGAGCAGTACTTC
CDR3: CASSLASRGVSYEQYF

size: many
J: TRBJ2-6
V: TRBV14
D: .
DNA: TGTGCCAGCAGCCAGCTGGGTAGGGCCAACGTCCTGACTTTC
CDR3: CASSQLGRANVLTF

size: many
J: TRBJ2-1
V: TRBV2
D: .
DNA: TGTGCCAGCAGTCCCGATCTAGATGGTGAGCAGTTCTTC
CDR3: CASSPDLDGEQFF

size: many
J: TRBJ2-1
V: TRBV20-1
D: .
DNA: TGCAGTGCTAGAGATCCCAGGACTGGCCTCAACAATGAGCAGTTCTTC
CDR3: CSARDPRTGLNNEQFF

size: many
J: TRBJ2-2
V: TRBV11-1
D: TRBD2
DNA: TGTGCCAGCAGGACCTGGGGGGGACCGAACACCGGGGAGCTGTTTTTT
CDR3: CASRTWGGPNTGELFF

size: medium-sized
J: TRBJ1-1
V: TRBV19
D: TRBD1
DNA: TGTGCCAGTAGAAGCAGGGGGGGGAACACTGAAGCTTTCTTT
CDR3: CASRSRGGNTEAFF

size: many
J: TRBJ1-2
V: TRBV6-5
D: TRBD1
DNA: TGTGCCAGCAGTTCAGCACAGGGGGCGCAGGAAAGTAACTATGGCTACACCTTC
CDR3: CASSSAQGAQESNYGYTF

size: many
J: TRBJ2-7
V: TRBV14
D: .
DNA: TGTGCCAGCAGCCAGCCGGGACAAATTTTCGAGCAGTACTTC
CDR3: CASSQPGQIFEQYF

size: many
J: TRBJ2-1
V: TRBV11-3
D: .
DNA: TGTGCCAGCAGCGTCCACAGTGGTAATGAGCAGTTCTTC
CDR3: CASSVHSGNEQFF

size: many
J: TRBJ2-6
V: TRBV12-3/TRBV12-4
D: .
DNA: TGTGCCAGCAGTCCGGGTGACTCTGGGGCCAACGTCCTGACTTTC
CDR3: CASSPGDSGANVLTF

size: many
J: TRBJ1-2
V: TRBV19
D: TRBD1
DNA: TGTGCCAGTAGACTTGGGGACAGATACTATGGCTACACCTTC
CDR3: CASRLGDRYYGYTF

size: many
J: TRBJ1-5
V: TRBV24-1
D: .
DNA: TGTGCCACCAGTGACTCGGGACAGCCCCAGCATTTT
CDR3: CATSDSGQPQHF

size: .
J: TRBJ2-7
V: TRBV7-9
D: .
DNA: TGTGCCAGCAGTACCCTCGGGATTGATCAGTATTTC
CDR3: CASSTLGIDQYF

size: many
J: TRBJ1-1
V: TRBV28
D: .
DNA: TGTGCCAGCAGTTCGAAAGGGGCCACGAGTGTTGAAGCTTTCTTT
CDR3: CASSSKGATSVEAFF

size: many
J: TRBJ1-2
V: TRBV24-1
D: .
DNA: TGTGCCACCAGTGATCCCCTGGGAGGCTCCTATGGCTACACCTTC
CDR3: CATSDPLGGSYGYTF